This T cell receptor beta chain came from a study of shared clonotypes between healthy human individuals (dated by TCRdb to 2019 to 2021). In terms of the full investigation: Three men and two women, aged 18 to 49 years, made up the cohort. Per donor, three plates each were used for CD4 naive and CD4 memory, two for CD8 naive, and one for CD8 memory. Blood TCR repertoires of about 5 healthy adults were deeply sequenced to estimate repertoire size and the extent of clonotype sharing between individuals. To increase sequencing depth and limit assay-specific biases, TCR repertoire library preparation and sequencing were carried out by different laboratories using diverse techniques. Leukapheresis yielded between about 0.94 and 8.9 billion PBMCs per donor. Overall study outcomes, separate from this receptor: Rarefaction of sorted-subset datasets indicated incomplete sequencing despite the large sequencing depth. Naive subsets generally had larger estimated clonotype richness than memory subsets did. The small number of donors limited the genetic and exposure-history diversity represented. Pairwise subsampling indicated that sequencing depth was expected to affect the degree of clonotype sharing among donors. Sampling was limited to blood, and TCR repertoires in tissue likely differ from TCR repertoires in blood. Approximately 5% of naive CD4, 3.5% of naive CD8, around 2.3% of memory CD4, and around 0.4% of memory CD8 clonotypes were shared across several donors. Compared with non-shared clonotypes, the clonotypes found in all four sorted-subset donors had higher generation probabilities.

The donors were healthy, HIV-negative adults with no recently reported acute infections or vaccinations. All donors were Caucasian adults living in Nashville, Tennessee, USA. Magnetic negative selection was used to enrich CD4+ T cells, after which naive cells were positively selected on CD45RA and the negative fraction became the memory subset. Blood was collected by leukapheresis, and PBMCs were isolated by Ficoll-Histopaque density gradient centrifugation and then cryopreserved in liquid nitrogen vapor phase. Analytical flow cytometry was used to check the purity and quantity of each magnetically sorted T cell population. Genomic DNA was isolated from every sorted fraction and measured by UV absorbance on a Nanodrop 2000c. TCR CDR3 regions were amplified from genomic DNA by multiplex PCR using the deep immunoSEQ assay. Genomic DNA extracted from each cell subset was distributed evenly over all wells of several immunoSEQ 96-well plates, and each plate served as one replicate. For sorted subsets, approximately 0.2 ug of genomic DNA, equivalent to 30,000 or so T cell genomes, went into each replicate PCR. The purified libraries were quantified using a Qubit 3.0 fluorometer, sized with a Bioanalyzer 2100, and then quantified again using the KAPA Library Quantification kit. Every immunoSEQ 96-well plate was sequenced on a dedicated single-read 150-cycle Illumina NextSeq 550 flow cell. The study's own analysis went as follows. Because the immunoSEQ output held only junctional sequences and lacked quality scores, the filtering could not match the filtering applied to full-length reads. Sequences were annotated with PyIR, a Python wrapper for IgBLAST v1.9, using IMGT germline references to assign V/J genes and CDR3. Any read was removed if the V/J assignment was weak (E-value above 1e-6), the CDR3 was missing, or the read contained stop codons, out-of-frame junctions, or ambiguous translated residues. A V3J clonotype was defined by an identical inferred V gene, J gene, and CDR3 amino acid sequence. Percentage overlap between repertoires was computed as shared unique clonotypes divided by the size of the smaller repertoire. Richness of each repertoire was evaluated using RTK rarefaction, the Chao1 estimator, and Recon v2.1 estimates of unobserved clonotypes. OLGA was used to compute generation probabilities for all TCRbeta clonotypes that the gDNA method yielded from a handful of donors. As stored in TCRdb, this immuneACCESS dataset retains in-frame rearrangements with V and J assigned. A fraction of the clones does not appear; measured against another copy, unresolved V genes explain less than half of the discrepancy, and the remainder lacks a known reason. D and trimming come from the DNA, and the V and J calls and clone size come from that table. The sample table records about 990,000 clones; approximately 80% of these occur just once. The ten top clones hold 0.55% to 0.7% of the sample.

As regards this clone: The specificity of this receptor is unknown. Base quality data are lacking; no much larger clone is found one base away.

From a lookup of the germline V gene, CDR1 and CDR2 are SGHTA and FQGTGA. Trimming at the junction amounts to 2 bases on V and 2 bases on J, and the germline ends lie 6 bases apart. The CDR3, from cysteine to phenylalanine, totals 13 residues. The entry retains the CDR3 DNA only, 39 bases that are in frame from base 1. Specimen: memory CD4+ T cells from PBMCs. In light of the paper, this sample's cell subset or site label describes: CD45RA-negative fraction. Rearrangement joined TRBV7-3 to TRBJ2-5; the D gene remains uncertain. This receptor was taken from a man between 18 and 29 years old in good health. Some clones in this sample may be carry-over from other donors' samples. The bases are TGTGCCAGCAGCTTAGTCCAGCAAGAGACCCAGTACTTC. Its coded protein is CASSLVQQETQYF.